A single sample is the source of the 2 T cell receptor beta chains below, sequenced in a study of T cell responses to AZD1222 COVID-19 vaccine. The repertoire was sequenced with immunoSEQ multiplex PCR; TCRdb's copy has only in-frame clones and lacks some. The sample has some 120,000 clones, over 70% seen once. The sample was peripheral blood, taken on day 0 of AZD1222 vaccination. The receptor source for this set is an adult in good health.

The J gene is TRBJ1-6, the V gene TRBV6-1; D might be TRBD1 (6 bases). Germline V gene data show CDR1 as MNHNS and CDR2 as SASEGT. The CDR3 runs 15 residues. V lost 2 bases and J lost 2, with 7 bases in between. In nucleotides, the CDR3 is TGTGCCAGCAGTGAACGGGGGCCCTATAATTCACCCCTCCACTTT. Translation: CASSERGPYNSPLHF.

There are a few counts of this clone. This chain uses TRBV28 with TRBJ1-3, with no clear D. Trimming pared 5 bases from V and 2 bases from J, leaving 10 bases between. Germline CDR1 MDHEN, CDR2 SYDVKM. The CDR3 loop spans 14 amino acids. CDR3: CASSTVGAGNTIYF. CDR3 DNA sequence: TGTGCCAGCAGTACCGTTGGAGCTGGAAACACCATATATTTT.